Each of the 10 T cell receptor beta chains below was sequenced from the same sample in a study of blood T cells in healthy people across ages. A sample-barcoded 5' primer and a J-beta primer mix were used in a second PCR of roughly 6 to 11 cycles. Using its own MiXCR run on the 5' RACE reads, TCRdb lists one record per CDR3 protein. The sample holds 920,000 or so distinct CDR3 sequences, more than 40% seen once. The specimen sequenced was blood. The receptors shown here come from a woman between 55 and 75 years old in good health.

This chain joins TRBV12-3 or TRBV12-4 and TRBJ2-7; 11 nucleotides align to TRBD2. This CDR3 has 17 residues. V shed 4 bases and J 4 bases; nucleotides not matched to a gene: 12. CDR3 nucleotide sequence: TGTGCCAGCAGTTGGGGATCCAGGACTAGCGGGCCTTACGAGCAGTACTTC. This encodes CASSWGSRTSGPYEQYF.

This clonotype occurred many times. The chain couples TRBV5-1 to TRBJ2-3, with D maybe TRBD2 (6 bases). Trimming cost V 0 bases and J 0 bases, with 14 bases left between them. This CDR3 is built from 17 residues. CDR1 and CDR2 from the germline V gene are SGHRS and YFSETQ. DNA of the CDR3: TGCGCCAGCAGCTTGGGGGGACTGCTTTCTAGCACAGATACGCAGTATTTT. It is translated as CASSLGGLLSSTDTQYF.

This clonotype turned up a few times. V usage is TRBV5-1 and J usage is TRBJ2-7, with a tentative D call TRBD2 (5 bases). Trimming stripped 0 bases from V and 2 bases from J, with 9 bases between. Per the germline V gene, CDR1 is SGHRS and CDR2 is YFSETQ. CDR3 size: 14 residues. In DNA form, the CDR3 reads TGCGCCAGCAGCTTGGGGTTCGGGGCCTACGAGCAGTACTTC. This gives the protein CASSLGFGAYEQYF.

This clonotype was picked up many times. The chain links TRBV7-2 to TRBJ2-5; 7 nucleotides line up with TRBD1. V dropped 5 bases and J dropped 1; count of bases not matched to a gene: 1. The CDR3 extends over 13 amino acids. CDR1 is SGHTA and CDR2 is FQGNSA in the germline V gene. CDR3 sequence: CASSDRVQETQYF. The CDR3, as DNA: TGTGCCAGCAGCGACAGGGTCCAAGAGACCCAGTACTTC.

About this clonotype itself: Mismatch with germline at one junction end may stem from a read error. This chain joins TRBV20-1 and TRBJ1-2; 8 bases match TRBD1. The CDR3 contains 14 residues. Germline CDR1 and CDR2: DFQATT and SNEGSKA (reference sequence). The CDR3 DNA sequence: TGTAGTGCTAGAGATGGACAGGGTAGCTATGGCTACACCTTC. This encodes CSARDGQGSYGYTF.

In this sample, this clonotype turned up many times. This chain connects TRBV7-9 to TRBJ2-1; D is possibly TRBD1 (5 bases). This CDR3 comprises 12 residues. Trimming removed 5 bases from V and 5 bases from J, with 7 bases in between. Germline values: CDR1 SEHNR, CDR2 FQNEAQ (reference sequence). The CDR3 sequence: CASSRTNNEQFF. The DNA of the CDR3 is TGTGCCAGCAGCAGGACAAACAATGAGCAGTTCTTC.

The rearrangement links TRBV29-1 to TRBJ2-4; tentatively, D is TRBD2 (6 bases). The J call may be in error: the DNA end matches TRBJ2-5 better. Per the germline V gene, CDR1 is SQVTM and CDR2 is ANQGSEA. The CDR3 length is 15 residues. Here the CDR3 reads CSVPEEGDVKETQYF. The CDR3 DNA reads as TGCAGCGTTCCCGAGGAGGGAGACGTTAAAGAGACCCAGTACTTC.

V gene TRBV24-1 combines with J gene TRBJ2-5; 7 positions agree with TRBD1. With the DNA end fitting TRBJ2-7 better, the J assignment may be wrong. CDR3 length: 12 amino acids. Germline V CDR1 and CDR2: KGHDR, SFDVKD. The CDR3 spells CATSLGGNEQYF. The CDR3 coding sequence is TGTGCCACCAGTCTAGGGGGCAACGAGCAGTACTTC.

This clonotype appeared a few times. V gene TRBV25-1 combines with J gene TRBJ1-3; D call uncertain. The V end lost 4 bases, the J end lost 2 bases, and 9 bases lay between the germline ends. CDR3 length: 14 residues. Germline V lookup: CDR1 MGHDK, CDR2 SYGVNS. The DNA of the CDR3 is TGTGCCAGCAGTGCCACTGGGACTGGAAACACCATATATTTT. Its protein product is CASSATGTGNTIYF.

This clonotype was counted between two and nine times. The J gene is TRBJ2-4, the V gene TRBV5-1; 8 nucleotides match TRBD1. The CDR3 spans 16 residues. Germline lookup yields CDR1 SGHRS and CDR2 YFSETQ. Germline trimming cut 4 bases from V and 2 bases from J; bases unmatched to any gene: 8. The CDR3 here is CASSARQGYTKNIQYF. CDR3 nucleotide sequence: TGCGCCAGCAGCGCTCGACAGGGGTATACCAAAAACATTCAGTACTTC.